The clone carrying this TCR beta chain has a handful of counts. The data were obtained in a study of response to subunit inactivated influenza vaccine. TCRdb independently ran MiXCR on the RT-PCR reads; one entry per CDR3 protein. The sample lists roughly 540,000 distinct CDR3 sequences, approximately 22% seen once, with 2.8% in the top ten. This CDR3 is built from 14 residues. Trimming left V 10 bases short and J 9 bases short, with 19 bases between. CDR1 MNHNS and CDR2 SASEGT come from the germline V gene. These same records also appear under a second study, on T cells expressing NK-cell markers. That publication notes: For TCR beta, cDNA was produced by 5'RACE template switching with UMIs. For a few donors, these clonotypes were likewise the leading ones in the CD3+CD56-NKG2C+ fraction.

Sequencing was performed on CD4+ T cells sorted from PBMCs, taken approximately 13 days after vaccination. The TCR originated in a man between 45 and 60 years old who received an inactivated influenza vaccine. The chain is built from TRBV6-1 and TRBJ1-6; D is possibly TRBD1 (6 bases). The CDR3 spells CATKLRQGFSPLHF. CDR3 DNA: TGTGCCACCAAACTCCGGCAGGGGTTTTCACCCCTCCACTTT.